This passage covers 21 T cell receptor beta chains from one sample sequenced in a study of lymphopenia after photon versus proton radiotherapy. TCRdb's table, derived via immunoSEQ multiplex PCR, lists solely in-frame clones and lacks some. The table has about 30,000 clones, around nine tenths seen once. Sequenced here: peripheral blood, sampled from a patient treated with proton-based radiotherapy. These receptors were obtained from a woman in her sixties or seventies with cholangiocarcinoma. Some clones in this sample may be carry-over from other donors' samples.

CDR3 DNA sequence: TGTGCCAGCAGTGACCGACAGCTAGTTGCAACTAATGAAAAACTGTTTTTT. Translated: CASSDRQLVATNEKLFF. The rearrangement uses TRBV2 and TRBJ1-4; tentative D call: TRBD1 (5 bases). Germline CDR1 and CDR2: SNHLY and FYNNEI. Trimming stripped 3 bases from V and 0 bases from J, with 14 bases between. The CDR3 totals 17 residues.

This chain links TRBV18 with TRBJ2-7, with 8 bases lining up with TRBD2. Germline V gene lookup returns CDR1 KGHSH and CDR2 LQKENI. This CDR3 contains 15 residues. J lost 6 bases, V lost 4 bases, and 11 bases had no gene match. The CDR3 region has the DNA TGTGCCAGCTCACAAAAGACAGCCCGGGGGGGCGAGCAGTACTTC. It translates to CASSQKTARGGEQYF.

The CDR3: CASSIDGVRTQYF. The CDR3 DNA reads as TGTGCCAGCAGCATTGACGGGGTACGGACCCAGTACTTC. The V and J genes are TRBV6-5 and TRBJ2-5; maybe TRBD2 (5 bases). Germline values: CDR1 MNHEY, CDR2 SVGAGI. The V gene lost 6 bases and the J gene lost 7 bases, with 15 bases spanning the gap. The CDR3 contains 13 residues.

The rearrangement joins TRBV5-6 to TRBJ1-1; D may be TRBD1 (6 bases). Trimming shortened V by 2 bases and J by 2 bases, and 10 bases separated the two germline ends. Germline V lookup: CDR1 SGHDT, CDR2 YYEEEE. CDR3 length: 14 amino acids. This CDR3 reads CASSFGTPNTEAFF. The CDR3 DNA reads as TGTGCCAGCAGCTTCGGGACACCAAACACTGAAGCTTTCTTT. Filled out from reference TRBV5-6 and TRBJ1-1, the complete variable domain reads DAGVTQSPTHLIKTRGQQVTLRCSPKSGHDTVSWYQQALGQGPQFIFQYYEEEERQRGNFPDRFSGHQFPNYSSELNVNALLLGDSALYLCASSFGTPNTEAFFGQGTRLTVV.

The chain joins TRBV15 to TRBJ2-1; D is perhaps TRBD1 (7 bases). The CDR3 totals 15 residues. From germline, CDR1 is LNHNV and CDR2 YYDKDF (reference sequence). V lost 5 bases to trimming and J lost 7 bases, with 18 bases between them. The CDR3 bases are TGTGCCACCAGCCTCCGGGACAGTGGGGGGAATGAGCAGTTCTTC. Protein product: CATSLRDSGGNEQFF.

The chain joins TRBV15 to TRBJ1-5; tentative D call: TRBD1 (5 bases). CDR3 length equals 16 residues. From germline, CDR1 is LNHNV and CDR2 YYDKDF (reference sequence). V lost 0 bases to trimming and J lost 0 bases, with 9 bases between them. The CDR3, as DNA: TGTGCCACCAGCAGAGATCGGGGCAATAGCAATCAGCCCCAGCATTTT. Its protein is CATSRDRGNSNQPQHF.

The chain couples TRBV5-8 to TRBJ2-7; D not certain. The ends were cut back, 3 bases at V and 0 bases at J, with 10 bases in the middle. CDR3 length equals 14 residues. CDR1 is SGHTS and CDR2 is YDEGEE in the germline V gene. The DNA of the CDR3 is TGTGCCAGCAGCTCTGACGGGTACTCCTACGAGCAGTACTTC. It specifies CASSSDGYSYEQYF.

The chain carries TRBV5-1 and TRBJ2-1; the D is unclear. Trimming pared 4 bases from V and 1 base from J, leaving 9 bases between. This CDR3 has 14 amino acids. Per the germline V gene, CDR1 is SGHRS and CDR2 is YFSETQ. The CDR3 is CASSAGRSYNEQFF. CDR3 DNA sequence: TGCGCCAGCAGCGCCGGACGGTCCTACAATGAGCAGTTCTTC.

In nucleotides, the CDR3 is TGCGCCAGCAGCTTGCAAGGGAGAGACACCGGGGAGCTGTTTTTT. It encodes CASSLQGRDTGELFF. The chain is built from TRBV5-1 and TRBJ2-2; tentatively, D is TRBD2 (5 bases). V was shortened by 1 base and J by 3 bases, with 10 bases between the two germline ends. The CDR3 has 15 amino acids. CDR1 and CDR2 (germline): SGHRS, YFSETQ. The entire variable domain, with the rest obtained from reference TRBV5-1 and TRBJ2-2, is as follows: KAGVTQTPRYLIKTRGQQVTLSCSPISGHRSVSWYQQTPGQGLQFLFEYFSETQRNKGNFPGRFSGRQFSNSRSEMNVSTLELGDSALYLCASSLQGRDTGELFFGEGSRLTVL.

As DNA, the CDR3 is TGTGCCAGCTCTCGGGGGGAAAATCAGCCCCAGCATTTT. Protein: CASSRGENQPQHF. V and J are TRBV18 and TRBJ1-5; a possible D gene is TRBD1 (5 bases). The CDR3 spans 13 residues. With 6 bases removed from V and 4 bases from J, the gap between germline ends came to 10 bases. Germline loops: CDR1 KGHSH, CDR2 LQKENI. The full variable domain, in which reference TRBV18 and TRBJ1-5 provide the parts outside the CDR3, is NAGVMQNPRHLVRRRGQEARLRCSPMKGHSHVYWYRQLPEEGLKFMVYLQKENIIDESGMPKERFSAEFPKEGPSILRIQQVVRGDSAAYFCASSRGENQPQHFGDGTRLSIL.

This clone was observed a few times. The chain links TRBV7-3 to TRBJ2-7; a possible D gene is TRBD1 (7 bases). The CDR3 runs to 14 residues. The germline gives CDR1 SGHTA, CDR2 FQGTGA. Trimming took 5 bases from V and 2 from J, leaving 13 bases between them. The DNA for the CDR3 is TGTGCCAGCAGCGTCCAGGGGGGAACCTACGAGCAGTACTTC. Encoded protein: CASSVQGGTYEQYF.

This clone was observed a single time. CDR3 DNA sequence: TGTGCCAGCAGCGTAGTAGGCTGGGGCAGCGGGGTAAACACCGGGGAGCTGTTTTTT. Protein sequence: CASSVVGWGSGVNTGELFF. This chain joins TRBV9 and TRBJ2-2; 7 positions match TRBD2. Germline CDR1 is SGDLS and CDR2 is YYNGEE. The CDR3 runs to 19 residues. V was clipped by 0 bases and J by 2 bases; unmatched bases: 13.

The gene calls are TRBV11-3 and TRBJ2-1; D uncertain. In germline, CDR1 is SGHNT, CDR2 YENEEA. The CDR3 extends over 11 amino acids. The V gene lost 4 bases and the J gene lost 9 bases, with 7 bases spanning the gap. Here the CDR3 reads CASSSKSEQFF. Written as DNA, the CDR3 is TGTGCCAGCAGCTCCAAAAGTGAGCAGTTCTTC.

The V and J genes are TRBV2 and TRBJ1-4; D ambiguous. The CDR3 runs 15 residues. Trimming stripped 6 bases from V and 8 bases from J, with 19 bases between. Germline V gene sequence: CDR1 SNHLY, CDR2 FYNNEI. DNA for the CDR3: TGTGCCAGCAGGAAGCCTTCGGTGTCTGGGGAAAAACTGTTTTTT. As protein: CASRKPSVSGEKLFF.

This chain links TRBV7-9 with TRBJ1-4, with D uncertain. Germline CDR1 reads SEHNR; CDR2 reads FQNEAQ (reference sequence). The CDR3 contains 14 residues. Trimming took off 3 bases at V and 0 bases at J, with 5 bases between the two ends. The CDR3 protein is CASSFEATNEKLFF. As DNA, the CDR3 is TGTGCCAGCAGCTTCGAGGCAACTAATGAAAAACTGTTTTTT.

This clone was detected once. The chain links TRBV7-2 to TRBJ2-6; 10 bases agree with TRBD2. Unmatched junction bases numbered 1, after V lost 2 bases and J lost 0 bases. The CDR3 runs to 17 residues. Germline loops: CDR1 SGHTA, CDR2 FQGNSA. CDR3 region: CASSLSSGGSGANVLTF. DNA of the CDR3: TGTGCCAGCAGCTTATCTAGCGGGGGCTCTGGGGCCAACGTCCTGACTTTC.

Concerning this clone itself: A junction boundary mismatches the germline segment, possibly from a read error. V gene TRBV18 combines with J gene TRBJ2-3; TRBD1 or TRBD2 may be the D gene (6 bases each). In germline, CDR1 is KGHSH, CDR2 LQKENI. This CDR3 comprises 13 residues. The CDR3 nucleotides are TGTGCCAGCTCACCACCGGGATATGGGGGGACACATTTT. Translated: CASSPPGYGGTHF. The variable domain in full, with the rest retrieved from reference TRBV18 and TRBJ2-3, is NAGVMQNPRHLVRRRGQEARLRCSPMKGHSHVYWYRQLPEEGLKFMVYLQKENIIDESGMPKERFSAEFPKEGPSILRIQQVVRGDSAAYFCASSPPGYGGTHFGPGTRLTVL.

The chain carries TRBV27 and TRBJ2-7; possible D gene TRBD1, 6 bases. Per the germline V gene, CDR1 is MNHEY and CDR2 is SMNVEV (reference sequence). The length of the CDR3 is 12 residues. The V end lost 3 bases, the J end lost 6 bases, and 9 bases lay between the germline ends. The DNA for the CDR3 is TGTGCCAGCAGTTTGGGCAGGGGCGAGCAGTACTTC. It encodes CASSLGRGEQYF.

The genes are TRBV6-1 and TRBJ2-5, with 11 bases matching TRBD1. The CDR3 covers 13 residues. Germline V gene sequence: CDR1 MNHNS, CDR2 SASEGT. V lost 8 bases to trimming and J lost 5 bases; unmatched junction nucleotides: 4. CDR3 in amino acids: CASRGTGGETQYF. Written as DNA, the CDR3 is TGTGCCAGCCGAGGGACAGGGGGGGAGACCCAGTACTTC.

This rearrangement joins TRBV19 to TRBJ1-5; tentative D call: TRBD1 (6 bases). The CDR3 extends over 15 amino acids. CDR1 and CDR2 from the germline V gene are LNHDA and SQIVND (reference sequence). With 3 bases removed from V and 6 bases from J, the gap between germline ends came to 15 bases. The CDR3 is CASSIPGDGSQPQHF. As DNA, the CDR3 is TGTGCCAGTAGTATTCCAGGGGACGGTAGTCAGCCCCAGCATTTT.

CDR3 coding DNA: TGCGCCAGCACCCGAGAAGGGCGGGGGGGCGCAGATACGCAGTATTTT. Protein product: CASTREGRGGADTQYF. The chain recombines TRBV5-1 with TRBJ2-3; 9 bases agree with TRBD2. Trimming at V came to 6 bases and at J to 4 bases, leaving 12 bases not matched to a gene. The CDR3 is made up of 16 amino acids. The germline CDR1 and CDR2 sequences are SGHRS and YFSETQ.